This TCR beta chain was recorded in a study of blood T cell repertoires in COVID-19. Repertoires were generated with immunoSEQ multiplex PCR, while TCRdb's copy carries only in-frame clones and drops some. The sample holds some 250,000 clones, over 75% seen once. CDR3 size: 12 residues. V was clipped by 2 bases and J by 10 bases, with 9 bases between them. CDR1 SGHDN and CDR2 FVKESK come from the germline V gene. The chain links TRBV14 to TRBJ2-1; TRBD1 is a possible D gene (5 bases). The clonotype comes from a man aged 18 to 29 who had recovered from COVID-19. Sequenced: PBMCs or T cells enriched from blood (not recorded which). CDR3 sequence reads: CASSQTRVEQFF. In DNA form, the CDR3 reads TGTGCCAGCAGCCAAACCAGGGTGGAGCAGTTCTTC.